Shown below are 23 T cell receptor beta chains from a single sample sequenced in a study of OX40 agonist ivuxolimab in advanced cancers. This table comes from immunoSEQ multiplex PCR, and its TCRdb copy is limited to in-frame clones, with some not included. Here the sample spans approximately 41,000 clones, roughly 90% being singletons. Sequenced here: CD4+ or CD8+ T cells sorted from blood, sampled in a trial of the OX40 agonist ivuxolimab. These TCRs come from an adult with an advanced solid tumor such as melanoma, head and neck, liver or kidney cancer.

The table lists this clone with a few counts. V usage is TRBV11-2 and J usage is TRBJ1-1; maybe TRBD1 (5 bases). Trimming left V 6 bases short and J 5 bases short, with 13 bases between. CDR1 is SGHAT and CDR2 is FQNNGV in the germline V gene. CDR3 length equals 13 residues. The CDR3 loop is CASSPGRGTEAFF. CDR3 nucleotide sequence: TGTGCCAGCAGTCCGGGGAGGGGAACTGAAGCTTTCTTT.

The chain joins TRBV7-9 to TRBJ1-3; no firm D call. Germline V gene data show CDR1 as SEHNR and CDR2 as FQNEAQ (reference sequence). Trimming stripped 4 bases from V and 8 bases from J, with 12 bases between. This CDR3 region has 13 residues. As DNA, the CDR3 is TGTGCCAGCAGCTGGCGTTGGGTAGACACCATATATTTT. Translating gives CASSWRWVDTIYF.

Remarks on this clone: In the same sample, other DNA sequences code for this CDR3. The CDR3 DNA follows: TGCAGCGCCGGAGACGGGACGGGTGCTTTCTTT. It is translated as CSAGDGTGAFF. V is TRBV29-1 and J is TRBJ1-1; D may be TRBD1 (5 bases). Germline lookup yields CDR1 SQVTM and CDR2 ANQGSEA. This CDR3 contains 11 residues. V lost 7 bases, J lost 11 bases, and 17 bases lay in between. The full variable domain, with the rest looked up from reference TRBV29-1 and TRBJ1-1, is SAVISQKPSRDICQRGTSLTIQCQVDSQVTMMFWYRQQPGQSLTLIATANQGSEATYESGFVIDKFPISRPNLTFSTLTVSNMSPEDSSIYLCSAGDGTGAFFGQGTRLTVV.

The rearrangement links TRBV5-6 to TRBJ1-3; no definite D call. Deletions cut 0 bases from V and 0 bases from J, with 4 bases between. The CDR3 sequence is 14 residues long. Germline CDR1 reads SGHDT; CDR2 reads YYEEEE. The CDR3 coding sequence is TGTGCCAGCAGCTTGGTTGCCTCTGGAAACACCATATATTTT. Translating it yields CASSLVASGNTIYF.

V and J are TRBV6-1 and TRBJ1-1; maybe TRBD1 (5 bases). The CDR3 has 14 residues. The V end was cut by 2 bases, the J end by 5 bases, with 12 bases between. Germline values: CDR1 MNHNS, CDR2 SASEGT. The CDR3 sequence is CASSEFQGGTEAFF. Written as DNA, the CDR3 is TGTGCCAGCAGTGAATTTCAGGGTGGAACTGAAGCTTTCTTT.

The chain has TRBV15 and TRBJ1-5, with 7 positions matching TRBD1. Germline V gives CDR1 LNHNV, CDR2 YYDKDF (reference sequence). The ends lost 0 bases at V and 12 bases at J; junction bases unmatched: 14. The CDR3 runs 16 residues. The CDR3 DNA follows: TGTGCCACCAGCAGAGATCCAGGCAGGGGGGCCTCTCTCCAGCATTTT. This translates into CATSRDPGRGASLQHF. Based on the CDR3 plus reference TRBV15 and TRBJ1-5, the full variable domain is DAMVIQNPRYQVTQFGKPVTLSCSQTLNHNVMYWYQQKSSQAPKLLFHYYDKDFNNEADTPDNFQSRRPNTSFCFLDIRSPGLGDTAMYLCATSRDPGRGASLQHFGDGTRLSIL.

The chain recombines TRBV13 with TRBJ2-7, with no clear D. CDR3 length: 14 amino acids. V lost 6 bases and J 3 bases, leaving 15 bases between the germline ends. In germline, CDR1 is PRHDT, CDR2 FYEKMQ (reference sequence). CDR3 nucleotide sequence: TGTGCCAGCAGTTCACGGGCTTCCTTCTACGAGCAGTACTTC. Its translation is CASSSRASFYEQYF. The full variable domain, with the rest looked up from reference TRBV13 and TRBJ2-7, is AAGVIQSPRHLIKEKRETATLKCYPIPRHDTVYWYQQGPGQDPQFLISFYEKMQSDKGSIPDRFSAQQFSDYHSELNMSSLELGDSALYFCASSSRASFYEQYFGPGTRLTVT.

The chain combines TRBV7-2 with TRBJ2-5, with 11 positions matching TRBD2. V lost 5 bases to trimming and J lost 5 bases; unmatched junction nucleotides: 13. The CDR3 totals 17 residues. Germline V gene lookup returns CDR1 SGHTA and CDR2 FQGNSA. The CDR3 loop is CASSTRLIAGGFETQYF. The CDR3 coding sequence is TGTGCCAGCAGCACCCGGTTGATAGCGGGGGGGTTCGAGACCCAGTACTTC.

The chain is built from TRBV6-1 and TRBJ1-5, with a possible D match to TRBD1 (5 bases). There are 15 residues in the CDR3. Germline CDR1 MNHNS, CDR2 SASEGT. V was clipped by 6 bases and J by 5 bases, with 17 bases between them. This CDR3 reads CASSEMGPTYQPQHF. The CDR3 DNA follows: TGTGCCAGCAGCGAGATGGGACCCACTTATCAGCCCCAGCATTTT.

A few counts support this clone. This sequence joins TRBV7-3 and TRBJ1-1; D unresolved. Trimming shortened V by 3 bases and J by 3 bases, and 8 bases separated the two germline ends. Germline assignment: CDR1 SGHTA and CDR2 FQGTGA. The CDR3 loop spans 13 amino acids. The CDR3 DNA follows: TGTGCCAGCAGCTTGCGGGGAGACACTGAAGCTTTCTTT. It codes for CASSLRGDTEAFF.

The chain recombines TRBV4-3 with TRBJ2-1, with 12 bases aligning to TRBD2. After removal of 3 bases from V and 5 bases from J, the junction contained 5 bases not matched to a gene. In germline, CDR1 is LGHNA, CDR2 YSLEER. This CDR3 comprises 16 residues. The chain's CDR3 is CASSQLRLAGDNEQFF. CDR3 coding DNA: TGCGCCAGCAGCCAGCTCCGACTAGCGGGGGACAATGAGCAGTTCTTC.

The chain employs TRBV5-1 and TRBJ2-5; the D gene is possibly TRBD2 (8 bases). Trimming pared 7 bases from V and 1 base from J, leaving 20 bases between. The CDR3 runs to 16 residues. Germline lookup yields CDR1 SGHRS and CDR2 YFSETQ. CDR3 sequence: CASSLAGQLVQETQYF. The CDR3 region has the DNA TGCGCCAGCTCGTTAGCGGGACAGCTAGTCCAAGAGACCCAGTACTTC. The full variable domain, rest sourced from reference TRBV5-1 and TRBJ2-5, is KAGVTQTPRYLIKTRGQQVTLSCSPISGHRSVSWYQQTPGQGLQFLFEYFSETQRNKGNFPGRFSGRQFSNSRSEMNVSTLELGDSALYLCASSLAGQLVQETQYFGPGTRLLVL.

The V gene is TRBV13, the J gene TRBJ1-4; D may be TRBD1 (6 bases). V lost 7 bases, J lost 7 bases, and 16 bases lay in between. CDR3 length: 14 amino acids. CDR1 and CDR2 from the germline V gene are PRHDT and FYEKMQ (reference sequence). The CDR3 DNA reads as TGTGCCAGCACCCCCCCGGTAGGGGGTGAAAAACTGTTTTTT. As protein: CASTPPVGGEKLFF.

The V call is TRBV6-5, the J call TRBJ1-4, with D unresolved. CDR3 length: 14 amino acids. V dropped 6 bases and J dropped 10 bases, with 18 bases sitting between them. The V gene's germline CDR1 is MNHEY and CDR2 SVGAGI. CDR3 DNA sequence: TGTGCCAGCAGCCTCGTGGGCCCCAGTGGAAAACTGTTTTTT. This translates into CASSLVGPSGKLFF.

Notes on this clone: Germline and junction disagree at one end, which may indicate a read error. V gene TRBV7-7 combines with J gene TRBJ2-5; 8 bases fit TRBD1. The CDR3 covers 14 residues. Germline V gives CDR1 SSHAT, CDR2 FNYEAQ (reference sequence). The CDR3 sequence is CASSRQGFQETQYF. The CDR3 region has the DNA TGTGCTAGCAGCCGACAGGGGTTCCAAGAGACCCAGTACTTC. Using reference TRBV7-7 and TRBJ2-5 for the parts outside the CDR3, the full variable domain is GAGVSQSPRYKVTKRGQDVTLRCDPISSHATLYWYQQALGQGPEFLTYFNYEAQPDKSGLPSDRFSAERPEGSISTLTIQRTEQRDSAMYRCASSRQGFQETQYFGPGTRLLVL.

The chain has TRBV28 and TRBJ2-5; TRBD2 matches at 12 bases. The CDR3 loop spans 15 amino acids. V shed 7 bases, J shed 5 bases, and the junction held 8 bases outside the gene matches. Germline loops: CDR1 MDHEN, CDR2 SYDVKM. The CDR3 nucleotides read TGTGCCAGCACGACCCTAGCGGGGGGGGCGGAGACCCAGTACTTC. This sequence encodes CASTTLAGGAETQYF.

This chain connects TRBV2 to TRBJ1-1, with a tentative D call TRBD1 (6 bases). Trimming removed 6 bases at V and 4 bases at J, with 18 bases between. This CDR3 region has 15 residues. In germline, CDR1 is SNHLY, CDR2 FYNNEI. The CDR3 loop reads CASRLQGIETTEAFF. The CDR3, as DNA: TGTGCCAGCAGACTACAGGGTATTGAGACCACTGAAGCTTTCTTT.

The V call is TRBV9, the J call TRBJ2-5, with unresolved D. Per germline, CDR1 SGDLS and CDR2 YYNGEE. The CDR3 contains 14 residues. V lost 4 bases and J 1 base, leaving 11 bases between the germline ends. As DNA, the CDR3 is TGTGCCAGCAGCAAGGACCGTCCCCAAGAGACCCAGTACTTC. Protein sequence: CASSKDRPQETQYF. Together with reference TRBV9 and TRBJ2-5, the CDR3 gives the full variable domain: DSGVTQTPKHLITATGQRVTLRCSPRSGDLSVYWYQQSLDQGLQFLIQYYNGEERAKGNILERFSAQQFPDLHSELNLSSLELGDSALYFCASSKDRPQETQYFGPGTRLLVL.

The CDR3 protein is CASSFESGGAYTQYF. CDR3 sequence (DNA): TGTGCCAGCAGTTTCGAAAGCGGGGGGGCGTATACGCAGTATTTT. The V and J genes are TRBV7-2 and TRBJ2-3, with 10 bases matching TRBD2. This CDR3 contains 15 residues. Trimming cost V 6 bases and J 7 bases; bases outside gene matches: 10. Per germline, CDR1 SGHTA and CDR2 FQGNSA.

The gene calls are TRBV7-9 and TRBJ1-1; D might be TRBD1 (5 bases). Trimming pared 5 bases from V and 7 bases from J, leaving 26 bases between. Germline CDR1 and CDR2: SEHNR and FQNEAQ (reference sequence). The CDR3 is made up of 17 amino acids. This chain's CDR3 is CASSLAPRLRGSVEAFF. CDR3 DNA sequence: TGTGCCAGCAGCCTCGCACCACGCCTTCGGGGCAGTGTTGAAGCTTTCTTT.

V is TRBV18 and J is TRBJ2-5; 7 nucleotides align to TRBD2. This CDR3 is 14 amino acids long. V shed 3 bases and J 5 bases; nucleotides not matched to a gene: 6. Germline V gene data show CDR1 as KGHSH and CDR2 as LQKENI. The CDR3 region is CASSPTGREETQYF. Written as DNA, the CDR3 is TGTGCCAGCTCACCTACCGGGCGGGAGGAGACCCAGTACTTC.

The chain combines TRBV9 with TRBJ2-3, with 14 nucleotides matching TRBD2. V lost 2 bases and J lost 6; bases outside the gene matches: 5. This CDR3 is built from 16 residues. Per germline, CDR1 SGDLS and CDR2 YYNGEE. CDR3 protein: CASSVGTSGGFDTQYF. CDR3 nucleotides: TGTGCCAGCAGCGTGGGGACTAGCGGGGGATTTGATACGCAGTATTTT. Combining the CDR3 with reference TRBV9 and TRBJ2-3 gives the whole variable domain DSGVTQTPKHLITATGQRVTLRCSPRSGDLSVYWYQQSLDQGLQFLIQYYNGEERAKGNILERFSAQQFPDLHSELNLSSLELGDSALYFCASSVGTSGGFDTQYFGPGTRLTVL.

J is TRBJ1-6 and V is TRBV5-5, with D possibly TRBD1 on 5 matching bases. The germline V gene encodes CDR1 SGHKS and CDR2 YYEKEE (reference sequence). The CDR3 contains 15 residues. V shed 4 bases and J shed 10 bases, with 18 bases lying between them. The CDR3 bases are TGTGCCAGCAGCCCCTGGGGGGAGGTAAACTCACCCCTCCACTTT. Protein product: CASSPWGEVNSPLHF.